This note documents a single T cell receptor (beta chain) sequence. No antigen is known for it. The record originates from a study of tumor-infiltrating lymphocytes in localized non-small cell lung cancer. Overall study results and limits: Recurrence-free survival showed no association with tumor T-cell fraction. Technical variation could not be separated from intratumor heterogeneity here. Higher tumor T cell infiltration than in uninvolved lung was supported by TCRbeta sequencing.

With 7 bases removed from V and 5 bases from J, the gap between germline ends came to 15 bases. Germline V lookup: CDR1 SGHTA, CDR2 FQGNSA. The CDR3 is 14 amino acids. TCRdb's table, derived via immunoSEQ multiplex PCR, lists solely in-frame clones and lacks some. The profile shows tens of thousands of clones, just under 75% of them singletons. The sample consisted of lung tumor tissue. This receptor was obtained from a human donor with non-small cell lung cancer. The V call is TRBV7-2, the J call TRBJ2-1, with D perhaps matching TRBD1 or TRBD2 (7 bases each). This CDR3 is CASTRGGADNEQFF. DNA of the CDR3: TGTGCCAGCACCAGGGGGGGGGCGGACAATGAGCAGTTCTTC.